These 10 T cell receptor beta chains were all obtained from the same sample, sequenced in a study of beta chain bispecific antibodies for T cell cancers. TCRdb ran MiXCR on the 5' RACE reads and lists one entry per CDR3 protein. The sample lists some 21,000 distinct CDR3 sequences, roughly 3% occurring once. Expansion lasted 3 days, with either anti-CD3 antibody OKT3 or CD3/CD28 beads. These receptors lack a known antigen. Findings and limits, study-wide: The leukemia cells, rather than normal T cells, gave most of the targeted TRBV signal.

The sequencing sample was made of healthy donor T cells cultured with leukemia cells. Receptors were obtained from a human donor in good health. Some clones in this sample may be carry-over from other donors' samples.

This clonotype was observed many times. The V and J genes are TRBV6-5 and TRBJ1-5, with D possibly being TRBD1 (6 bases). CDR1 and CDR2 (germline): MNHEY, SVGAGI. There are 14 residues in the CDR3. Between the trimmed V and J ends, which lost 6 bases and 2 bases, there was a span of 11 bases. Here the CDR3 DNA reads TGTGCCAGCAGCCAAGGGGGGGGCAATCAGCCCCAGCATTTT. It encodes CASSQGGGNQPQHF.

This clonotype was seen many times. The chain combines TRBV27 with TRBJ2-7; 10 nucleotides match TRBD2. CDR1 is MNHEY and CDR2 is SMNVEV in the germline V gene (reference sequence). The CDR3 covers 15 residues. J was trimmed by 4 bases and V by 5 bases; bases with no gene match: 8. CDR3 sequence (DNA): TGTGCCAGCAGTCCCCTTGTTAGCGGGGGGTACGAGCAGTACTTC. Its translation is CASSPLVSGGYEQYF.

At least ten counts were recorded for this clonotype. The rearrangement joins TRBV5-1 to TRBJ1-3; D is possibly TRBD1 (5 bases). Germline CDR1 is SGHRS and CDR2 is YFSETQ. The length of the CDR3 is 16 residues. The V end lost 3 bases, the J end lost 2 bases, and 15 bases lay between the germline ends. The CDR3 sequence: CASSSSAGRAGNTIYF. The CDR3, as DNA: TGCGCCAGCAGCTCGTCGGCAGGGAGGGCTGGAAACACCATATATTTT.

The chain is built from TRBV20-1 and TRBJ2-4, with D uncertain. With 3 bases removed from V and 0 bases from J, the gap between germline ends came to 9 bases. CDR1 and CDR2 from the germline V gene are DFQATT and SNEGSKA (reference sequence). This CDR3 is built from 14 residues. The CDR3 nucleotides read TGCAGTGCTAGTAGACGGCTAGCCAAAAACATTCAGTACTTC. Translation gives CSASRRLAKNIQYF.

At least ten counts were recorded for this clonotype. The rearrangement uses TRBV27 and TRBJ2-1; D possibly corresponds to TRBD2 (7 bases). Germline CDR1 reads MNHEY; CDR2 reads SMNVEV (reference sequence). The ends were cut back, 5 bases at V and 9 bases at J, with 11 bases in the middle. This CDR3 contains 12 residues. CDR3 sequence: CASSEGGGEQFF. DNA of the CDR3: TGTGCCAGCAGTGAGGGAGGGGGTGAGCAGTTCTTC.

This clonotype occurred many times. J is TRBJ1-5 and V is TRBV5-5, with TRBD1 identical over 7 bases. V dropped 1 base and J dropped 5; count of bases not matched to a gene: 3. The length of the CDR3 is 14 residues. CDR1 is SGHKS, CDR2 YYEKEE, per germline (reference sequence). CDR3 in DNA: TGTGCCAGCAGCTTGACAGGGGTCGATCAGCCCCAGCATTTT. Protein: CASSLTGVDQPQHF.

This clonotype was found many times. This chain joins TRBV3-1 and TRBJ2-1; 7 nucleotides line up with TRBD1. The CDR3 contains 12 residues. After removal of 4 bases from V and 10 bases from J, the junction contained 4 bases not matched to a gene. Per germline, CDR1 LGHDT and CDR2 YNNKEL (reference sequence). The CDR3 sequence is CASSRQGYEQFF. As DNA, the CDR3 is TGTGCCAGCAGCCGACAGGGTTACGAGCAGTTCTTC.

There are many counts of this clonotype. The CDR3 DNA reads as TGCGCCAGCAGCTTGGGACAGGGGGCGAGTTATTACGAGCAGTACTTC. This translates into CASSLGQGASYYEQYF. The chain combines TRBV5-1 with TRBJ2-7; 10 bases line up with TRBD1. Trimming cost V 0 bases and J 4 bases; bases outside gene matches: 7. The CDR3 spans 16 residues. Germline loops: CDR1 SGHRS, CDR2 YFSETQ.

This clonotype was found many times. This chain connects TRBV29-1 to TRBJ2-1; D is undetermined. The CDR3 has 13 residues. Germline CDR1 SQVTM, CDR2 ANQGSEA. V was shortened by 4 bases and J by 2 bases, with 9 bases between the two germline ends. CDR3 nucleotides: TGCAGCGTTGTCGAGGCAACCTACAATGAGCAGTTCTTC. This translates into CSVVEATYNEQFF.

This clonotype was observed many times. This chain connects TRBV7-9 to TRBJ2-7; 10 positions match TRBD2. Germline V CDR1 and CDR2: SEHNR, FQNEAQ (reference sequence). The CDR3 is 15 amino acids. With V trimmed by 5 bases and J by 5 bases, 9 bases remained unmatched. The CDR3 DNA reads as TGTGCCAGCAGCCTGGGAAGCGGGGGGGTCCACGAGCAGTACTTC. Amino acids: CASSLGSGGVHEQYF.